Detailed here is one T cell receptor beta chain. The antigen remains undetermined. Germline CDR1 SGHTA, CDR2 FQGNSA. There are 16 residues in the CDR3. J lost 6 bases, V lost 2 bases, and 11 bases had no gene match. TCRdb's table, derived via immunoSEQ multiplex PCR, lists solely in-frame clones and lacks some. The table records more than 65,000 clones, approximately 87% of them present only once. This record comes from a study of graft-versus-host responses after intestinal transplantation. Study outcomes and limitations: Graft-donor T cell macrochimerism coincided with high graft-versus-host to host-versus-graft clonal ratios in allografts.

The chain is built from TRBV7-2 and TRBJ2-3; 7 bases are a match to TRBD2. This TCR derives from a human donor who was the organ donor for an intestinal transplant. Sequencing used unstimulated CD4+ T cells sorted from spleen or lymph node cells, obtained before transplant. CDR3 region: CASSLFGGGLADTQYF. CDR3 nucleotide sequence: TGTGCCAGCAGCTTATTCGGCGGGGGACTTGCCGATACGCAGTATTTT.